This TCR beta chain was captured by sequencing in a study of regulatory T cells in long-lasting Graves disease. This clonotype was counted ten times or more. The antigen is undetermined. Arm-PCR of CDR3 regions with iRepertoire HTBI primers generated TCR beta libraries. TCRdb recomputed calls from the multiplex PCR reads with MiXCR, one row per CDR3 protein. The sample lists 500,000 or so distinct CDR3 sequences, less than 15% occurring once. Time point meaning: newly diagnosed GD, antithyroid drugs for less than 3 months. Making the TCR library involved RNA that had been extracted from PBMCs. CDR3 size: 16 residues. Trimming stripped 1 base from V and 7 bases from J, with 18 bases between. Germline lookup yields CDR1 SGHNT and CDR2 YYREEE (reference sequence). Overall study results and limits: Persistent Graves' patients showed less TCR diversity than newly diagnosed patients showed.

This sample was shared with a second study, whose subject was T cells in Graves' hyperthyroidism and ophthalmopathy. That work states: The HTBI primer set was used in a first-round RT-PCR of the TCR CDR3.

Sample: peripheral blood mononuclear cells (PBMCs), taken at new diagnosis, from a patient treated with antithyroid drugs. The rearrangement links TRBV5-4 to TRBJ2-1; a possible D gene is TRBD2 (5 bases). The sequence was obtained from a woman between 45 and 65 years old with Graves disease. CDR3 in amino acids: CASSLKSMVPGNEQFF. In DNA, the CDR3 is TGTGCCAGCAGCTTGAAATCGATGGTGCCGGGAAATGAGCAGTTCTTC.